This record concerns one T cell receptor beta chain sequence. The germline V and J ends were trimmed by 4 bases and 0 bases, with 16 bases remaining between them. This CDR3 is built from 17 residues. The germline CDR1 and CDR2 sequences are SGHAT and FQNNGV. TCRdb reprocessed the RT-PCR reads via MiXCR and lists one record per CDR3 protein. The sample holds some 570,000 distinct CDR3 sequences, 10% to 12% seen once. This sample is part of a study of response to subunit inactivated influenza vaccine. The same data also contributed to another study, on T cells expressing NK-cell markers. As that report states: 5'RACE template switching with UMIs generated TCR beta cDNA. The study found dominant NKG2C+ clonotypes at roughly 1.0-7.5% of CD8+ T cells in about six donors. The CD3+CD56-NKG2C+ fraction was also led by these clonotypes in a few donors.

This clonotype originated in a man in his fifties or sixties who received an inactivated influenza vaccine. Source: PBMCs from blood, taken on the day of vaccination. The chain couples TRBV11-2 to TRBJ2-1; D may be TRBD2 (5 bases). DNA for the CDR3: TGTGCCAGCAGCTCGGTTGTTCTAGCAGACTCCTACAATGAGCAGTTCTTC. It codes for CASSSVVLADSYNEQFF.